The subject of this entry is one T cell receptor beta chain. This receptor's antigen is unknown. Base qualities were left out, and no much larger clone turns up one base away. This record belongs to a study of response to subunit inactivated influenza vaccine (dated by TCRdb to the late 2010s). Turning to the overall study: To follow how T cells responded to a trivalent subunit inactivated influenza vaccine, the researchers relied on deep quantitative profiling of the T cell receptor repertoire. General study outcomes and caveats: The authors proposed that each seasonal influenza vaccination may bring in only a limited number of new T cells.

The CDR3 starts with the cysteine, ends with the phenylalanine, and has 10 residues. Left in the record is the CDR3 DNA by itself, 30 bases read in frame from the first base. CDR1 and CDR2 (DFQATT, SNEGSKA) derive from the germline V gene (reference sequence). A distance of 8 bases separates the germline ends of V and J, which lose 5 bases and 7 bases respectively. Libraries came from RT-PCR. The instrument given in TCRdb is Illumina HiSeq 2500. The public sequencing data were trimmed at Q25 with fastp and processed into clonotypes with MiXCR by TCRdb, which kept only in-frame beta chains. Each CDR3 protein appears once, grouped with its most common genes and DNA. This sample is represented by a few hundred thousand distinct CDR3 sequences; 14% of them were singletons. Jointly, the top ten make up 11% of the sample.

This TCR derives from a man aged 50-60 years who received an inactivated influenza vaccine. Donor details come from another sample of the same person, matched by shared clones. The sequence joins TRBV20-1 to TRBJ2-5, with the D gene not confidently named. Source: PBMCs from blood, taken about 13 days after vaccination. The sequenced DNA: TGCAGTGCTTTTATAGGGACCCAGTACTTC. Protein translation: CSAFIGTQYF.